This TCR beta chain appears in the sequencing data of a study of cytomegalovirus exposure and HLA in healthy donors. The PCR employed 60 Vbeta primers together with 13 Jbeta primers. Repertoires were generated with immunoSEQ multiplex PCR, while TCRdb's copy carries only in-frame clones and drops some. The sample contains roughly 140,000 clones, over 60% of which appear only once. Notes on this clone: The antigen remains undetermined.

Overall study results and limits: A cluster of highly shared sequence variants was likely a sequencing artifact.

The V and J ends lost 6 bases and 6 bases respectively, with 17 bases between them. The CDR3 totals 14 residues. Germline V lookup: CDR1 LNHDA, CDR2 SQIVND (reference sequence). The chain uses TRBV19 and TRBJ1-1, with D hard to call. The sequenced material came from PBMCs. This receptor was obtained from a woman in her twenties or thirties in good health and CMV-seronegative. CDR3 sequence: CASRERGRFAEAFF. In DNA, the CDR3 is TGTGCCAGTAGAGAGAGAGGGCGATTCGCTGAAGCTTTCTTT.